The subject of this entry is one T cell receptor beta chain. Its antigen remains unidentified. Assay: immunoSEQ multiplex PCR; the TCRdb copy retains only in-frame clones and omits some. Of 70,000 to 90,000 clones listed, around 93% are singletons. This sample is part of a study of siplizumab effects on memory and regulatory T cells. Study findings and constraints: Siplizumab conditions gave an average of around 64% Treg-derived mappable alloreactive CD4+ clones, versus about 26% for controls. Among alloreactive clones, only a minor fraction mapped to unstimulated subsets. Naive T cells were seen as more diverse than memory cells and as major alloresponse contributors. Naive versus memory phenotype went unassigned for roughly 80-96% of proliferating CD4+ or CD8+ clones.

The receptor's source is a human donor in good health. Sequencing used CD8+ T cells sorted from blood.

CDR3 sequence: CASSLLDSSNQPQHF. Written as DNA, the CDR3 is TGTGCCAGCAGCTTACTCGACAGCAGCAATCAGCCCCAGCATTTT. This chain links TRBV11-2 with TRBJ1-5, with D perhaps matching TRBD1 (5 bases). The germline V gene encodes CDR1 SGHAT and CDR2 FQNNGV. Trimming took off 2 bases at V and 1 base at J, with 9 bases between the two ends. The CDR3 runs 15 residues.